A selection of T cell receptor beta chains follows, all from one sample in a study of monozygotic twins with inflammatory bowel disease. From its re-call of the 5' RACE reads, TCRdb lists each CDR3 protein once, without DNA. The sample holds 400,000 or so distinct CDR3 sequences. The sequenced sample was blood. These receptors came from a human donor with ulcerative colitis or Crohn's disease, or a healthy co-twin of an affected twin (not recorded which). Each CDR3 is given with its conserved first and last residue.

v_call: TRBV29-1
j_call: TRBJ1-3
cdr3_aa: CSVEDLSGNTIYF

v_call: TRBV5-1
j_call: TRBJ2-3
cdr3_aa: CASSSPGLAGDTQYF

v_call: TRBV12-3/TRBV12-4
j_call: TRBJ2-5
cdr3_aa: CASRTRETQYF

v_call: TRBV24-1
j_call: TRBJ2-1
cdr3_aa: CATSTGTRKYNEQFF

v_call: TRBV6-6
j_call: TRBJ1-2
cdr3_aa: CASSTQGGSYGYTF

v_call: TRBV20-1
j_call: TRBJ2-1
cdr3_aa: CSAPPRGWTGWGEQFF

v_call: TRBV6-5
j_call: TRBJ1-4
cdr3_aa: CASSYTYRGTNEKLFF

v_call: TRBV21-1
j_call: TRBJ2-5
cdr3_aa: CASKGVLRETQYF

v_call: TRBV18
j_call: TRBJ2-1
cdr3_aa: CASSPPAYNEQFF

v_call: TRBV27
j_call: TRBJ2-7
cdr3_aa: CASGGKPPYEQYF

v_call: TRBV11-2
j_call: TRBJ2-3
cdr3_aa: CASSGSVPNSPDTQYF

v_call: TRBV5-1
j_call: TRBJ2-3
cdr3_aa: CASSAQGAASTDTQYF

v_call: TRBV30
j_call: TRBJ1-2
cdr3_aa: CAWSEGMSYGYTF

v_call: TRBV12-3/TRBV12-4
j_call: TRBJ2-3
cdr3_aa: CASSPGTHTDTQYF

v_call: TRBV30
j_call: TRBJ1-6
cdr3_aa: CAWSASGINNSPLHF

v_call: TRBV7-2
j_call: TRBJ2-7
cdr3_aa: CASSLTSGSFHEQYF

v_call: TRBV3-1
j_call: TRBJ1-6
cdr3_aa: CASQGGSGNSPLHF

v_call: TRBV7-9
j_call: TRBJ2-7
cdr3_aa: CASSPNTGGMNYEQYF

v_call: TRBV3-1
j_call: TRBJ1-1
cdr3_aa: CASSQVYTEAFF

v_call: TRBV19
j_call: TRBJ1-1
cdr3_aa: CASSMGGDETFF

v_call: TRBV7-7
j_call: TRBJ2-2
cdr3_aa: CASKRDPNTGELFF

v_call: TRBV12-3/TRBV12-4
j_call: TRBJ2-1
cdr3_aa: CASSNRTSGVEQFF

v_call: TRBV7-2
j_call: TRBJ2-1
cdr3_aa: CASFKEGTGISDEQFF

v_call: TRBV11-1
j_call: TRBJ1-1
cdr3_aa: CASSPGDRALSNAEAFF

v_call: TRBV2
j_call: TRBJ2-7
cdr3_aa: CDSSGRLAGWFYEQYF

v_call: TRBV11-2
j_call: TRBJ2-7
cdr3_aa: CASSPAGGGHSYEQYF

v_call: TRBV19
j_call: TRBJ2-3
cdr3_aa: CASTERDRGPDTQYF

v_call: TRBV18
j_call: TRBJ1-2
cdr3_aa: CASSPQGQGVSGYTF

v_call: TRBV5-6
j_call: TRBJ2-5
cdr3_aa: CASPWDRRWGTQYF

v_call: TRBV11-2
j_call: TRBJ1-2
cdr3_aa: CASSLHSGVANYGYTF

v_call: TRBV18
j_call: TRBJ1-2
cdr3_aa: CASSPSTGGNYGYTF

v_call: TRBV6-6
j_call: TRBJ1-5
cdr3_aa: CASSAQGGQPQHF

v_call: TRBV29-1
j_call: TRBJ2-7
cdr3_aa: CSVGGQAGYEQYF

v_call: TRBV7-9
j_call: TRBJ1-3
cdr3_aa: CASRPEGVGNTIYF

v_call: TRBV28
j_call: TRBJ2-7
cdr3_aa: CASSSGDVSSYEQYF

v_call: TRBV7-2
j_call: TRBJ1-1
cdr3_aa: CASSYPLSASPEAFF

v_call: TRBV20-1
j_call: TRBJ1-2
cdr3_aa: CSARAAGSVGYTF

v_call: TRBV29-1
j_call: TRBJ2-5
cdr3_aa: CSVVTGKETQYF

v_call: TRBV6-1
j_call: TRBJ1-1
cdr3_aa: CASSSAQGIGTEAFF

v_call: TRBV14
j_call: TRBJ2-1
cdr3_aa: CASSHLGESYNEQFF

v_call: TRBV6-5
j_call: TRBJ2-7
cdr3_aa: CASSYRRAGPSYEQYF

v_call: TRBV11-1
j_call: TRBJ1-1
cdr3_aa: CASSLAGQGRGLDTEAFF

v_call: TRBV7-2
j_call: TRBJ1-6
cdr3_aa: CASSWDGFNSPLHF